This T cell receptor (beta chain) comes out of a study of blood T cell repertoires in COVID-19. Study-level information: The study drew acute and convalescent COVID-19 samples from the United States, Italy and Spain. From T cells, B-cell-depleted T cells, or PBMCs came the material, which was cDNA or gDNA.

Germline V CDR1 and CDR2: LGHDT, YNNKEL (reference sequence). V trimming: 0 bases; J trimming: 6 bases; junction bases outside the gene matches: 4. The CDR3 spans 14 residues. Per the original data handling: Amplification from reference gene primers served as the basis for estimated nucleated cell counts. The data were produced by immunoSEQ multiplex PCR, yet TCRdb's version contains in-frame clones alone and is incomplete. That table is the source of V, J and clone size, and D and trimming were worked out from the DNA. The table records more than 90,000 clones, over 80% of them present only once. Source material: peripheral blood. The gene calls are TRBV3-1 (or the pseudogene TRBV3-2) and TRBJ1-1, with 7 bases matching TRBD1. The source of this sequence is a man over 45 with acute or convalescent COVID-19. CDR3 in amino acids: CASSQERGLAEAFF. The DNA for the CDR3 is TGTGCCAGCAGCCAAGAAAGGGGGCTGGCTGAAGCTTTCTTT.